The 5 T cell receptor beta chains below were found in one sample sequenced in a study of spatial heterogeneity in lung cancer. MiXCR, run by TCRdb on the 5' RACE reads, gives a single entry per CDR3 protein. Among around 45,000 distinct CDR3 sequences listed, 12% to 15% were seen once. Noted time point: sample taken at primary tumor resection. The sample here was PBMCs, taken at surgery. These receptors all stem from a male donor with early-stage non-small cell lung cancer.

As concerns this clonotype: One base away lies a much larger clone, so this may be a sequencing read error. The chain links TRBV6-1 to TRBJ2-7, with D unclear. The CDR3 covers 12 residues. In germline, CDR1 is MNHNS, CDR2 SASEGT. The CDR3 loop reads CASSEHSYELYF. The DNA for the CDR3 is TGTGCCAGCAGTGAACACTCCTACGAGCTGTACTTC.

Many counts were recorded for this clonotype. CDR3 region: CASSPARTASTGELFF. The CDR3 DNA sequence: TGTGCCAGCTCACCAGCCCGGACTGCGAGCACCGGGGAGCTGTTTTTT. V and J are TRBV18 and TRBJ2-2, with a possible D match to TRBD2 (5 bases). This CDR3 spans 16 amino acids. Deletions cut 2 bases from V and 4 bases from J, with 14 bases between. Germline V gene data show CDR1 as KGHSH and CDR2 as LQKENI.

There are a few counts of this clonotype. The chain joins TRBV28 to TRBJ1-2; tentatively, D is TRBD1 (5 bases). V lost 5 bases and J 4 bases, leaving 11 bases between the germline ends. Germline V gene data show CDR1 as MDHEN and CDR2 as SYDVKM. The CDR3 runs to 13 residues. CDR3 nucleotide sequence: TGTGCCAGCAGTGTAGGGACGGGCTATGGCTACACCTTC. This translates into CASSVGTGYGYTF.

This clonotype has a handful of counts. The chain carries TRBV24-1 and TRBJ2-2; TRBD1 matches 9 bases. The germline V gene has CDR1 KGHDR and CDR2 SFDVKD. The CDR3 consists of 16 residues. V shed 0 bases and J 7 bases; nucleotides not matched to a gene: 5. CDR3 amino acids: CATSDLPGTGIGELFF. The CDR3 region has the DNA TGTGCCACCAGTGATTTGCCCGGGACAGGGATCGGGGAGCTGTTTTTT.

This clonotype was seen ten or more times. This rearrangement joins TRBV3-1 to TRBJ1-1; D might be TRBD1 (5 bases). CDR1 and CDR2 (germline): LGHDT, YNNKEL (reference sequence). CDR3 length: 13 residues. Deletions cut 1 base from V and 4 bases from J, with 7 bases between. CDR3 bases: TGTGCCAGCAGCCAAGGGGGGACCACTGAAGCTTTCTTT. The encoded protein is CASSQGGTTEAFF.